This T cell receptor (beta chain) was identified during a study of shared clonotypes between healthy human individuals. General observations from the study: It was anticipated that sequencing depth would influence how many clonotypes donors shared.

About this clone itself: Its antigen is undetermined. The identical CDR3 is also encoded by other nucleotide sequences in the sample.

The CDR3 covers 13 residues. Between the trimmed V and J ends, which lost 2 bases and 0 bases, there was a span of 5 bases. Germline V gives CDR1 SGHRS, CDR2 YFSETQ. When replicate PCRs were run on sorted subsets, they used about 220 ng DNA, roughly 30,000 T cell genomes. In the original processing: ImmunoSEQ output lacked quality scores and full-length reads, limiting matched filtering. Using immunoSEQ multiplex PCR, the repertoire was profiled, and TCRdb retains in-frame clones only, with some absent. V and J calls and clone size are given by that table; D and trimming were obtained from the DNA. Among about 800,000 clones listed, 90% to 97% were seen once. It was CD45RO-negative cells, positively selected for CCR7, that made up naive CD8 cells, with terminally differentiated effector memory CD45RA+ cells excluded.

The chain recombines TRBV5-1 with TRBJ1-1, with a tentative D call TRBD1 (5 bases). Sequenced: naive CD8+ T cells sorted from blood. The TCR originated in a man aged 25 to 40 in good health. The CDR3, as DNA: TGCGCCAGCAGCTTAGGGGTGAACACTGAAGCTTTCTTT. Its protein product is CASSLGVNTEAFF. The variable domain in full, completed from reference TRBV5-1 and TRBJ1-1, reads KAGVTQTPRYLIKTRGQQVTLSCSPISGHRSVSWYQQTPGQGLQFLFEYFSETQRNKGNFPGRFSGRQFSNSRSEMNVSTLELGDSALYLCASSLGVNTEAFFGQGTRLTVV.